The 11 T cell receptor beta chains listed next were all sequenced from one sample in a study of PD-L1 blockade in urothelial cancer. Time point specified: peripheral blood 6 weeks after treatment start. Repertoires were generated with immunoSEQ multiplex PCR, while TCRdb's copy carries only in-frame clones and drops some. The sample contains about 120,000 clones, roughly 90% of which appear only once. This sample comprised PBMCs, obtained around atezolizumab (anti-PD-L1) treatment. The receptor set was obtained from a man aged 55 to 70 with urothelial cancer.

This chain connects TRBV28 to TRBJ1-4, with D uncertain. With 8 bases removed from V and 2 bases from J, the gap between germline ends came to 12 bases. The CDR3 spans 14 residues. Germline V gives CDR1 MDHEN, CDR2 SYDVKM. CDR3 DNA: TGTGCCAGCCTCCCCCCGTTCACTAATGAAAAACTGTTTTTT. Its protein product is CASLPPFTNEKLFF.

V is TRBV29-1 and J is TRBJ2-3; 9 bases are a match to TRBD1. With 4 bases clipped from V and 3 bases from J, the junction kept 8 bases outside the gene matches. From germline, CDR1 is SQVTM and CDR2 ANQGSEA. The CDR3 contains 15 residues. This CDR3 reads CSVGGDRGRTDTQYF. CDR3 DNA: TGCAGCGTTGGAGGAGACAGGGGGAGGACAGATACGCAGTATTTT.

CDR3 protein: CASSIGGSYEQYF. The CDR3, as DNA: TGTGCCAGTAGTATCGGGGGGTCCTACGAGCAGTACTTC. J is TRBJ2-7 and V is TRBV19; 7 bases line up with TRBD2. CDR3 length: 13 amino acids. V shed 3 bases and J 1 base; nucleotides not matched to a gene: 0. CDR1 is LNHDA, CDR2 SQIVND, per germline (reference sequence).

The genes are TRBV6-6 and TRBJ1-2; TRBD1 matches 9 bases. CDR1 is MNHNY, CDR2 SVGAGI, per germline (reference sequence). V shed 5 bases, J shed 6 bases, and the junction held 7 bases outside the gene matches. The CDR3 sequence is 14 residues long. The CDR3 sequence: CASSGGTGNNGYTF. CDR3 in DNA: TGTGCCAGCAGTGGGGGGACAGGGAATAATGGCTACACCTTC.

The chain combines TRBV6-5 with TRBJ1-3; tentative D call: TRBD1 (5 bases). The V gene lost 2 bases and the J gene lost 10 bases, with 9 bases spanning the gap. Germline loops: CDR1 MNHEY, CDR2 SVGAGI. This CDR3 is 12 amino acids long. CDR3 DNA sequence: TGTGCCAGCAGTTACCCTGGGGGGACCATATATTTT. Amino acid sequence: CASSYPGGTIYF.

The rearrangement links TRBV25-1 to TRBJ2-2; 8 nucleotides agree with TRBD2. The junction had 3 bases not matched to a gene; V was cut back by 6 bases and J by 3 bases. Germline V gives CDR1 MGHDK, CDR2 SYGVNS. This CDR3 contains 14 residues. This CDR3 is CASRSGGDTGELFF. In DNA, the CDR3 is TGTGCCAGCAGGAGCGGGGGTGACACCGGGGAGCTGTTTTTT.

The chain employs TRBV19 and TRBJ2-5; D is possibly TRBD2 (5 bases). CDR3 size: 13 residues. CDR1 is LNHDA, CDR2 SQIVND, per germline (reference sequence). V shed 4 bases and J shed 5 bases, with 11 bases lying between them. CDR3 in amino acids: CASSRGPPETQYF. The CDR3, as DNA: TGTGCCAGTAGTAGAGGGCCCCCGGAGACCCAGTACTTC.

This chain uses TRBV5-6 with TRBJ1-4; TRBD1 is a possible D gene (5 bases). Per the germline V gene, CDR1 is SGHDT and CDR2 is YYEEEE. The V and J ends lost 4 bases and 7 bases respectively, with 17 bases between them. This CDR3 region has 15 residues. The CDR3 bases are TGTGCCAGCAGCGCATTCCAGGGAAGGGTTGAAAAACTGTTTTTT. As protein: CASSAFQGRVEKLFF. The variable domain in full, completed from reference TRBV5-6 and TRBJ1-4, reads DAGVTQSPTHLIKTRGQQVTLRCSPKSGHDTVSWYQQALGQGPQFIFQYYEEEERQRGNFPDRFSGHQFPNYSSELNVNALLLGDSALYLCASSAFQGRVEKLFFGSGTQLSVL.

V usage is TRBV29-1 and J usage is TRBJ1-2; D gene unclear. The CDR3 loop spans 12 amino acids. V lost 0 bases to trimming and J lost 5 bases, with 7 bases between them. Germline V gene lookup returns CDR1 SQVTM and CDR2 ANQGSEA. CDR3 amino acids: CSVEDSSYGYTF. CDR3 bases: TGCAGCGTTGAAGATTCCAGTTATGGCTACACCTTC.

This clone was seen a handful of times. The gene calls are TRBV28 and TRBJ2-7; unclear D gene. This CDR3 contains 12 residues. Germline CDR1 and CDR2: MDHEN and SYDVKM. The V end was cut by 3 bases, the J end by 3 bases, with 6 bases between. The CDR3 reads CASSFIGYEQYF. The CDR3 bases are TGTGCCAGCAGTTTCATCGGCTACGAGCAGTACTTC.

This sequence joins TRBV29-1 and TRBJ2-1, with 10 bases that match TRBD2. This CDR3 is built from 16 residues. CDR1 is SQVTM, CDR2 ANQGSEA, per germline. V was clipped by 0 bases and J by 8 bases; unmatched bases: 10. The CDR3 nucleotides are TGCAGCGTTGAAGATCCGGAGCGGGGGGGCCTGGATGAGCAGTTCTTC. As protein: CSVEDPERGGLDEQFF.